The subject of this entry is one T cell receptor beta chain. The antigen remains unidentified. This entry is derived from a study of vaccination effects on CD4 cells after COVID-19. On the study more broadly: All study participants received two doses of BNT162b2 or mRNA-1273 vaccine.

CDR1 and CDR2 from the germline V gene are SGHTS and YDEGEE. V lost 2 bases, J lost 7 bases, and 12 bases lay in between. The CDR3 is 13 residues long. Peptide-pool stimulation followed by sequencing identified expanded antigen-specific CD4+ clonotypes in the ViraFEST assay. With around ten days of culture completed, CD4+ T cells were isolated. Every well housed around 2 million PBMC, which grew in culture alongside around 9.8 IU/ml IL-2 and about 10 ug/ml peptides. The authors exchanged half the medium for IL-2 medium on days 3 and 7. The data were produced by immunoSEQ multiplex PCR, yet TCRdb's version contains in-frame clones alone and is incomplete. The sample has approximately 30,000 clones, around 70% seen once; the top ten hold approximately 27%. Study findings and constraints: After vaccination of healthy people, only 1 of 255 vaccine-induced clones cross-reacted with common cold coronaviruses.

Sequences were derived from CD4+ T cells from PBMCs cultured with HCoV-229E spike peptides, sampled before COVID-19 vaccination. This sequence joins TRBV5-8 and TRBJ1-2; maybe TRBD1 (5 bases). The receptor's source is a human donor who received a COVID-19 vaccine. The DNA for the CDR3 is TGTGCCAGCAGCTTACCGGGACTGCGTGGCTACACCTTC. Its translation is CASSLPGLRGYTF.